Presented here are 15 T cell receptor beta chains from one specimen sequenced in a study of blood T cell repertoires in COVID-19. TCRdb's copy holds only in-frame clones and misses some; the assay was immunoSEQ multiplex PCR. Among some 150,000 clones listed, around nine tenths were seen once. What was sequenced was peripheral blood. The source is a human donor in a cohort sampled during active COVID-19.

This clone was detected only a few times. This chain uses TRBV7-2 with TRBJ2-3; 9 nucleotides line up with TRBD2. With V trimmed by 4 bases and J by 6 bases, 11 bases remained unmatched. The germline V gene has CDR1 SGHTA and CDR2 FQGNSA. The CDR3 is 16 residues long. DNA for the CDR3: TGTGCCAGCAGCTCCCGGCTAGCGGGACAGAGGGATACGCAGTATTTT. Encoded protein: CASSSRLAGQRDTQYF.

The rearrangement joins TRBV20-1 to TRBJ2-1; the match to TRBD2 covers 9 bases. Germline V gene lookup returns CDR1 DFQATT and CDR2 SNEGSKA (reference sequence). This CDR3 comprises 16 residues. After removal of 3 bases from V and 4 bases from J, the junction contained 10 bases not matched to a gene. In DNA, the CDR3 is TGCAGTGCTAGTGGGGGGCTAGCGGGGCAATACAATGAGCAGTTCTTC. Its protein is CSASGGLAGQYNEQFF.

This clone appeared a few times. V and J are TRBV28 and TRBJ2-5, with D perhaps matching TRBD2 (6 bases). This CDR3 is 15 amino acids long. The V gene's germline CDR1 is MDHEN and CDR2 SYDVKM. Trimming left V 2 bases short and J 7 bases short, with 17 bases between. In DNA form, the CDR3 reads TGTGCCAGCAGTTTAATCGCTAGCGCTAGTGGGACCCAGTACTTC. Its translation is CASSLIASASGTQYF.

The chain combines TRBV28 with TRBJ2-5, with 7 bases lining up with TRBD2. Germline CDR1 MDHEN, CDR2 SYDVKM. The ends lost 6 bases at V and 9 bases at J; junction bases unmatched: 16. The CDR3 has 15 amino acids. The CDR3 DNA reads as TGTGCCAGCAGACGGAAAAGGTTGGGAGGGGCGCCCCAGTACTTC. This encodes CASRRKRLGGAPQYF.

The chain's CDR3 is CASSESGLAVYNEQFF. Written as DNA, the CDR3 is TGCGCCAGCAGTGAGTCGGGACTAGCGGTATACAATGAGCAGTTCTTC. V usage is TRBV10-1 and J usage is TRBJ2-1; TRBD2 agrees at 11 bases. The CDR3 loop spans 16 amino acids. The germline CDR1 and CDR2 sequences are WNHNN and SYGVQD (reference sequence). The trim removed 0 bases at V and 4 bases at J, leaving 2 bases unmatched.

The CDR3, as DNA: TGTGCCAGCTCATCGTGGACAGGGGGGAACACCGGGGAGCTGTTTTTT. Amino acid sequence: CASSSWTGGNTGELFF. The chain uses TRBV18 and TRBJ2-2, with 10 bases identical to TRBD1. The V segment lost 5 bases and the J segment 1 base; nucleotides outside the gene matches: 4. Germline V CDR1 and CDR2: KGHSH, LQKENI. The CDR3 runs 16 residues.

The chain joins TRBV3-1 (or the pseudogene TRBV3-2) to TRBJ1-2; TRBD1 might be the D (6 bases). Trimming shortened V by 0 bases and J by 3 bases, and 17 bases separated the two germline ends. The CDR3 loop spans 17 amino acids. Germline assignment: CDR1 LGHDT and CDR2 YNNKEL (reference sequence). DNA of the CDR3: TGTGCCAGCAGCCAAGAAGTCAGTTCAGGGGCTTACTATGGCTACACCTTC. This gives the protein CASSQEVSSGAYYGYTF.

This chain links TRBV7-9 with TRBJ1-1, with TRBD1 matching 8 bases. This CDR3 has 15 amino acids. J was trimmed by 1 base and V by 3 bases; bases with no gene match: 4. The germline gives CDR1 SEHNR, CDR2 FQNEAQ (reference sequence). The CDR3 sequence is CASSLRTGRNTEAFF. The CDR3 DNA reads TGTGCCAGCAGCTTGCGGACAGGGAGGAACACTGAAGCTTTCTTT.

This chain joins TRBV7-9 and TRBJ2-3; D may be TRBD1 (6 bases). With 1 base removed from V and 4 bases from J, the gap between germline ends came to 12 bases. CDR3 length: 15 amino acids. Germline V gene lookup returns CDR1 SEHNR and CDR2 FQNEAQ (reference sequence). The CDR3 region is CASSLGDTGSDTQYF. Written as DNA, the CDR3 is TGTGCCAGCAGCTTAGGGGACACAGGGTCAGATACGCAGTATTTT.

This clone was observed a single time. The chain is built from TRBV5-4 and TRBJ1-3; 7 bases fit TRBD1. The junction had 5 bases not matched to a gene; V was cut back by 4 bases and J by 4 bases. Germline V CDR1 and CDR2: SGHNT, YYREEE (reference sequence). This CDR3 is built from 14 residues. The CDR3, as DNA: TGTGCCAGCAGCCCCGACAGGGTAGGAAACACCATATATTTT. Amino acid sequence: CASSPDRVGNTIYF. The full variable domain, its missing parts supplied by reference TRBV5-4 and TRBJ1-3, is ETGVTQSPTHLIKTRGQQVTLRCSSQSGHNTVSWYQQALGQGPQFIFQYYREEENGRGNFPPRFSGLQFPNYSSELNVNALELDDSALYLCASSPDRVGNTIYFGEGSWLTVV.

This clone was counted once. CDR3 loop: CASSQAPGQGIGELFF. In nucleotides, the CDR3 is TGCGCCAGCAGCCAAGCCCCTGGACAGGGCATCGGGGAGCTGTTTTTT. The chain carries TRBV4-1 and TRBJ2-2; 8 nucleotides agree with TRBD1. The CDR3 length is 16 residues. V trimming: 1 base; J trimming: 7 bases; junction bases outside the gene matches: 8. Germline CDR1 MGHRA, CDR2 YSYEKL.

The J gene is TRBJ2-7, the V gene TRBV7-3; 8 nucleotides match TRBD2. This CDR3 is built from 14 residues. Germline loops: CDR1 SGHTA, CDR2 FQGTGA. V trimming: 5 bases; J trimming: 3 bases; junction bases outside the gene matches: 6. CDR3 sequence (DNA): TGTGCCAGCAGCCCGACTAGCGCCGACTACGAGCAGTACTTC. Its translation: CASSPTSADYEQYF.

The genes are TRBV7-2 and TRBJ2-7; TRBD1 might be the D (6 bases). V lost 4 bases and J 2 bases, leaving 12 bases between the germline ends. This CDR3 contains 14 residues. Germline loops: CDR1 SGHTA, CDR2 FQGNSA. CDR3 nucleotides: TGTGCCAGCAGCTACCGGGACACTACCTACGAGCAGTACTTC. Translating it yields CASSYRDTTYEQYF.

The chain employs TRBV28 and TRBJ2-7; TRBD1 aligns across 8 bases. Germline CDR1 is MDHEN and CDR2 is SYDVKM. The CDR3 spans 17 residues. Trimming took 6 bases from V and 4 from J; bases not matched to a gene: 17. CDR3 protein: CASSPGSDRAAKYEQYF. CDR3 nucleotide sequence: TGTGCCAGCAGCCCAGGCTCGGACAGGGCGGCAAAATACGAGCAGTACTTC.

This chain uses TRBV1 with TRBJ2-7; the table's D gene call, TRBD1, was not cross checked with the DNA. TRBV1 is a documented pseudogene. This CDR3 is 15 amino acids long. The CDR3 loop is CTSSQAVQGSYEQYF. As DNA, the CDR3 is TGCACCAGCAGCCAAGCCGTCCAGGGGTCCTACGAGCAGTACTTC.